The TCR beta chain described here comes from a study of blood T cell repertoires in COVID-19. V lost 8 bases and J 2 bases, leaving 10 bases between the germline ends. Germline V CDR1 and CDR2: SNHLY, FYNNEI. This CDR3 contains 12 residues. Produced via immunoSEQ multiplex PCR; TCRdb's table is partial and in-frame only. The top ten clones hold 2% to 2.5% of a sample with about 200,000 clones, roughly 88% of them seen once. The chain uses TRBV2 and TRBJ2-7; no clear D gene. The sequencing sample was made of peripheral blood. This receptor was obtained from a man aged 25-40 years who had recovered from COVID-19. Here the CDR3 reads CASYTKTYEQYF. DNA of the CDR3: TGTGCCAGCTACACCAAGACCTACGAGCAGTACTTC.